This T cell receptor beta chain was found in a study of T cells and Merkel cell carcinoma outcomes. Assay used: immunoSEQ multiplex PCR; TCRdb lists only in-frame clones, some missing. The table includes 12,000 to 15,000 clones, roughly 92% detected once. The CDR3 extends over 12 amino acids. The V and J ends lost 3 bases and 5 bases respectively, with 8 bases between them. Germline lookup yields CDR1 MNHEY and CDR2 SVGAGI. V is TRBV6-5 and J is TRBJ2-7, with TRBD2 as a possible D gene (5 bases). Material: tumor tissue from Merkel cell carcinoma. The source of this sequence is a human donor with Merkel cell carcinoma. The DNA of the CDR3 is TGTGCCAGCAGTTATCTCGGGGACGAGCAGTACTTC. Protein product: CASSYLGDEQYF.